This T cell receptor beta chain was sequenced in a study of patients with pleural tuberculosis. This clonotype has ten or more counts. TCRdb independently ran MiXCR on the reads; one entry per CDR3 protein. This sample has around 54,000 distinct CDR3 sequences, with about 7.3% found just once. The CDR3 extends over 16 amino acids. Per the germline V gene, CDR1 is SNHLY and CDR2 is FYNNEI. The V segment lost 2 bases and the J segment 1 base; nucleotides outside the gene matches: 7. The V and J genes are TRBV2 and TRBJ2-5; 7 nucleotides match TRBD2. This sequence was found in a human donor with pleural tuberculosis. DNA for the CDR3: TGTGCCAGCAGTGAATACGGGGGAGGGCTCCAAGAGACCCAGTACTTC. This encodes CASSEYGGGLQETQYF.